The clone carrying this T cell receptor (beta chain) was detected a few times. Produced via immunoSEQ multiplex PCR; TCRdb's table is partial and in-frame only. The sample yields 33,000 or so clones, around four fifths seen once. Trimming shortened V by 10 bases and J by 9 bases, and 15 bases separated the two germline ends. The CDR3 length is 12 residues. Germline loops: CDR1 LNHDA, CDR2 SQIVND (reference sequence). The sample is drawn from a study of OX40 agonist ivuxolimab in advanced cancers. The sample in question was CD4+ or CD8+ T cells sorted from blood, obtained in a trial of the OX40 agonist ivuxolimab. The receptor comes from an adult with an advanced solid tumor such as melanoma, head and neck, liver or kidney cancer. V usage is TRBV19 and J usage is TRBJ1-4; D possibly corresponds to TRBD1 (5 bases). The CDR3 coding sequence is TGTGCCACTTCGATCGGGGGGAAAAAACTGTTTTTT. It encodes CATSIGGKKLFF.